This T cell receptor (beta chain) was captured by sequencing in a study of cytomegalovirus exposure and HLA in healthy donors. General study results and limits: Rates of TCR association differed by HLA locus in a later analysis, with DRB1 highest and HLA-C lowest. It was assumed in the presence/absence analyses that sequencing depth was roughly uniform across donors. Later work found most CMV-associated TCR beta chains apparently HLA-restricted.

Regarding this clone: Its antigen remains unidentified.

Germline loops: CDR1 SEHNR, CDR2 FQNEAQ (reference sequence). V was cut by 4 bases and J by 4 bases, with 8 bases left in between. The CDR3 spans 12 residues. Use of 60 Vbeta and 13 Jbeta primers characterized the PCR. This table comes from immunoSEQ multiplex PCR, and its TCRdb copy is limited to in-frame clones, with some not included. This table has 50,000 or so clones, approximately 85% appearing once. The specimen was PBMCs. V usage is TRBV7-9 and J usage is TRBJ2-7, with D possibly being TRBD1 (6 bases). The source of this sequence is a boy between 10 and 17 years old in good health and CMV-seropositive. CDR3 amino acids: CASSSRGYEQYF. CDR3 nucleotide sequence: TGTGCCAGCAGCTCCAGGGGATACGAGCAGTACTTC.